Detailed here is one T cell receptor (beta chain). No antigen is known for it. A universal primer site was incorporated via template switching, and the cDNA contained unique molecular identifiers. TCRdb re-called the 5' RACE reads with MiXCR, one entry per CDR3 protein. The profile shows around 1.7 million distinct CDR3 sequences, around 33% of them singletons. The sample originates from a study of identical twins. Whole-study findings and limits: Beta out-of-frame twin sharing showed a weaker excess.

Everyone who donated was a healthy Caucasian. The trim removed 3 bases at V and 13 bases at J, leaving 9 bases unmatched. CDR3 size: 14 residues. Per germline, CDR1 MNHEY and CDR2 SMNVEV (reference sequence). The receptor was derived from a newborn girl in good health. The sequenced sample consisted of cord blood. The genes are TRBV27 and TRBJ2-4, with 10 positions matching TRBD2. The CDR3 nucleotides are TGTGCCAGCAGTTTCAGCGGGAGGGTCGATGAGCAGTACTTC. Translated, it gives CASSFSGRVDEQYF.